These 30 T cell receptor delta chains were all obtained from the same sample, sequenced in a study of gamma-delta T cells after stem cell transplantation. TCRdb re-called the RT-PCR reads via CATT. The table shows more than 15,000 delta-chain clones, with less than 10% occurring only once. Sequenced input: gamma-delta T cells. These receptors came from a human donor. It is not recorded whose cells these are; they may come from a transplant donor.

This clone was seen more than once but under ten times. The protein TCRdb lists belongs to a much larger clone and differs from this DNA's translation at residue 6, which points to a read error; the protein shown is made from the DNA. The chain has TRDV2 and TRDJ1; TRDD3 agrees at 8 bases. CDR1 and CDR2 (germline): GEAIGNYY, EKD. V trimming: 3 bases; J trimming: 0 bases; junction bases outside the gene matches: 11. The CDR3 totals 17 residues. In nucleotides, the CDR3 is TGTGCCTGTGACTCCCGGGGGGATAGAGGAGACACCGATAAACTCATCTTT. Translating gives CACDSRGDRGDTDKLIF.

Only a few counts were recorded for this clone. A far larger clone is one nucleotide away, so this likely arose from a read error. Within the sample, other DNA sequences also encode this same CDR3. This chain links TRDV2 with TRDJ1, with 12 nucleotides matching TRDD3. Germline CDR1 is GEAIGNYY and CDR2 is EKD. CDR3 length: 22 residues. V shed 4 bases and J 0 bases; nucleotides not matched to a gene: 23. CDR3 nucleotide sequence: TGTGCCTGTGATACGGTGGGAACTGGGGGATACACTCACTCAGAGTACACCGATAAACTCATCTTT. It encodes CACDTVGTGGYTHSEYTDKLIF.

There are many counts of this clone. This chain links TRDV2 with TRDJ1; D is possibly TRDD1 or TRDD3 (5 bases each). The germline CDR1 and CDR2 sequences are GEAIGNYY and EKD. The V end lost 0 bases, the J end lost 4 bases, and 35 bases lay between the germline ends. This CDR3 has 22 amino acids. The CDR3 loop is CACDTGNLTTSPGLTTSDKLIF. The CDR3 DNA follows: TGTGCCTGTGACACCGGAAATCTTACTACGTCTCCTGGGCTCACTACGAGCGATAAACTCATCTTT.

This clone was counted a few times. A read error may account for a junction end that differs from germline. The rearrangement links TRDV3 to TRDJ1; no reliable D call. Germline lookup yields CDR1 TVYSNPD and CDR2 GDNSRS (reference sequence). This CDR3 is 19 amino acids long. This CDR3 reads CSVFSIQLLRDPYTDKPIF. For the CDR3, the DNA is TGCTCGGTCTTTTCCATTCAACTACTGAGGGACCCGTACACCGATAAACCCATCTTT.

As for this clone: The protein that TCRdb holds for this DNA derives from a much larger clone and differs from the translated DNA at residue 5, which likely indicates a read error; the protein shown here is translated from the DNA. The chain has TRDV2 and TRDJ1; TRDD3 aligns across 10 bases. Germline V gene lookup returns CDR1 GEAIGNYY and CDR2 EKD. This CDR3 spans 17 amino acids. V dropped 3 bases and J dropped 1; count of bases not matched to a gene: 10. In nucleotides, the CDR3 is TGTGCCTGTGACGCTCTACTGGGGGATTTACCCACCGATAAACTCATCTTT. Translated, it gives CACDALLGDLPTDKLIF.

This clone was seen a few times. The mismatch at residue 18 between this DNA's translation and the TCRdb protein of a much larger clone likely reflects a read error; the protein shown is translated from the DNA. The chain carries TRDV1 and TRDJ1, with 8 bases aligning to TRDD3. This CDR3 region has 23 residues. J lost 3 bases, V lost 9 bases, and 36 bases had no gene match. The germline V gene has CDR1 TSWWSYY and CDR2 QGS. This chain's CDR3 is CALPGDGPLPTMGDPIEADKLIF. DNA of the CDR3: TGTGCTCTGCCAGGGGACGGCCCCCTGCCGACCATGGGGGATCCCATCGAGGCCGATAAACTCATCTTT.

In regard to this clone: The protein given by TCRdb reflects a much larger clone and differs at residue 3 from this DNA's translation, likely from a read error; the protein shown is the DNA's translation. V usage is TRDV1 and J usage is TRDJ1, with 11 bases fitting TRDD3. Per germline, CDR1 TSWWSYY and CDR2 QGS. This CDR3 spans 22 amino acids. CDR3: CAIGAPPMWGIRHFLYTDKLIF. For the CDR3, the DNA is TGTGCTATTGGGGCTCCTCCTATGTGGGGGATACGACACTTTTTGTACACCGATAAACTCATCTTT.

As concerns this clone: The junction and the germline gene differ at one end; a read error may be behind it. This chain joins TRDV2 and TRDJ1, with 11 bases identical to TRDD3. This CDR3 region has 19 residues. Germline CDR1 is GEAIGNYY and CDR2 is EKD. CDR3 sequence (DNA): TGTGCCTGTGACACCGTCAATATGGGGGATACGCTGCGAACCGATAACCTCATCTTT. Translation: CACDTVNMGDTLRTDNLIF.

In its sample, this clone was seen a few times. The protein listed by TCRdb differs at residue 11 from the translated DNA, so the DNA translation is shown. V gene TRDV2 combines with J gene TRDJ1, with D unresolved. The CDR3 is 19 amino acids. V was shortened by 0 bases and J by 11 bases, with 33 bases between the two germline ends. Germline V lookup: CDR1 GEAIGNYY, CDR2 EKD. CDR3 nucleotides: TGTGCCTGTGACACCGTTATGGATCAGCTGGAGTATAGAATCGGTAACCTCATCTTT. It yields the protein CACDTVMDQLEYRIGNLIF.

To note about this clone: The TCRdb record carries a much larger clone's protein, which differs from this DNA's translation at residue 5; a read error is the likely cause, and the protein listed here is the DNA translation. The V gene is TRDV2, the J gene TRDJ3, with 8 bases identical to TRDD3. The germline V gene encodes CDR1 GEAIGNYY and CDR2 EKD. The CDR3 sequence is 23 residues long. V lost 2 bases, J lost 0 bases, and 20 bases stayed unmatched. The CDR3 bases are TGTGCCTGTGACATCGCGCCTACTGGGGGCCCCAACCTAAGCTCCTGGGACACCCGACAGATGTTTTTC. As protein: CACDIAPTGGPNLSSWDTRQMFF.

A few counts support this clone. The TCRdb protein comes from a much larger clone and disagrees with this DNA's translation at residue 10, likely due to a read error; the protein given here is derived from the DNA. V is TRDV2 and J is TRDJ1; 10 positions match TRDD3. This CDR3 region has 19 residues. Germline V gene sequence: CDR1 GEAIGNYY, CDR2 EKD. Trimming cost V 0 bases and J 0 bases; bases outside gene matches: 12. This CDR3 is CACDTITGGCARYTDKLIF. The CDR3, as DNA: TGTGCCTGTGACACCATCACTGGGGGATGTGCCCGATACACCGATAAACTCATCTTT.

This clone was seen a few times. The protein that TCRdb holds for this DNA derives from a much larger clone and differs from the translated DNA at residue 4, which likely indicates a read error; the protein shown here is translated from the DNA. V usage is TRDV2 and J usage is TRDJ1; D remains ambiguous. The CDR3 is 16 amino acids. Germline CDR1 and CDR2: GEAIGNYY and EKD. CDR3 nucleotides: TGTGCCTGTGTCACCGCGGGCCCCCCGTACACCGATAAACTCATCTTT. Encoded protein: CACVTAGPPYTDKLIF.

This clone was observed a handful of times. The TCRdb record carries a much larger clone's protein, which differs from this DNA's translation at residue 12; a read error is the likely cause, and the protein listed here is the DNA translation. This chain uses TRDV2 with TRDJ1, with 9 bases matching TRDD3. Per germline, CDR1 GEAIGNYY and CDR2 EKD. This CDR3 is built from 17 residues. Trimming removed 2 bases from V and 3 bases from J; junction bases left unmatched: 12. The DNA of the CDR3 is TGTGCCTGTGACAAGCTGGGGGATGGAGTCTACGCCGATAAACTCATCTTT. Its translation: CACDKLGDGVYADKLIF.

This clone was counted only a few times. Since a far larger clone is one base different, this is likely a read error. The sample carries other DNA sequences with the same CDR3. The rearrangement joins TRDV2 to TRDJ1; a weak D match, TRDD3 (5 bases). Germline V CDR1 and CDR2: GEAIGNYY, EKD. V was shortened by 1 base and J by 2 bases, with 28 bases between the two germline ends. This CDR3 is 20 amino acids long. The CDR3 nucleotides read TGTGCCTGTGACACTATCCTTTCCCGTGGGGCTGGGACTGCGACCGATAAACTCATCTTT. Its protein is CACDTILSRGAGTATDKLIF.

In this sample, this clone turned up many times. The protein in TCRdb stems from a much larger clone and differs at residue 7 from this DNA's translation, likely a read error; here the protein is translated from the DNA. The J gene is TRDJ1, the V gene TRDV2; D unresolved. This CDR3 is built from 18 residues. Trimming took off 0 bases at V and 2 bases at J, with 21 bases between the two ends. Germline CDR1 GEAIGNYY, CDR2 EKD. The CDR3: CACDTVRGPPYGTDKLIF. CDR3 in DNA: TGTGCCTGTGACACCGTTAGGGGTCCCCCCTATGGGACCGATAAACTCATCTTT.

As concerns this clone: One end of the junction does not line up with germline, which may come from a read error. This specimen includes other DNA sequences encoding the same CDR3. The rearrangement links TRDV2 to TRDJ1, with 7 bases lining up with TRDD3. This CDR3 is 19 amino acids long. CDR1 and CDR2 (germline): GEAIGNYY, EKD. This chain's CDR3 is CACDTVGTGVPSYTDNLIF. The CDR3 nucleotides read TGTGCCTGTGACACCGTCGGTACTGGGGTACCTTCGTACACCGATAACCTCATCTTT.

A remark on this clone: Mismatch with germline at one junction end may stem from a read error. The rearrangement joins TRDV2 to TRDJ2; tentative D call: TRDD3 (6 bases). Germline V CDR1 and CDR2: GEAIGNYY, EKD. The CDR3 sequence is 17 residues long. This CDR3 reads CAYDSWGGRGDKEQLFF. CDR3 DNA: TGTGCCTATGACAGTTGGGGCGGACGGGGGGACAAGGAACAACTCTTCTTT.

This clone was seen more than once but under ten times. This DNA translates differently at residue 12 from the TCRdb protein, which is that of a much larger clone; a read error is likely, and the protein shown is the DNA's own translation. This rearrangement joins TRDV2 to TRDJ1, with 8 bases lining up with TRDD3. The CDR3 extends over 16 amino acids. Germline CDR1 GEAIGNYY, CDR2 EKD. DNA for the CDR3: TGTGCCTGTGACACTCTGGGGGAGACTCACACCGGTAAACTCATCTTT. It codes for CACDTLGETHTGKLIF.

This clone was recorded many times. The protein that TCRdb holds for this DNA derives from a much larger clone and differs from the translated DNA at residue 10, which likely indicates a read error; the protein shown here is translated from the DNA. V and J are TRDV2 and TRDJ1; D may be TRDD3 (6 bases). V shed 1 base and J shed 8 bases, with 13 bases lying between them. Germline V gene sequence: CDR1 GEAIGNYY, CDR2 EKD. The CDR3 runs to 13 residues. The CDR3 is CACDTWDWEKLIF. The CDR3, as DNA: TGTGCCTGTGACACTTGGGACTGGGAGAAACTCATCTTT.

With regard to this clone: The junction differs from germline at one of its ends, possibly a read error. The chain is built from TRDV3 and TRDJ1; maybe TRDD3 (6 bases). CDR3 length: 20 residues. Germline assignment: CDR1 TVYSNPD and CDR2 GDNSRS (reference sequence). CDR3 sequence reads: CASVYSTPTGWMANTDTLIF. CDR3 sequence (DNA): TGTGCCTCAGTGTACTCTACGCCGACTGGGTGGATGGCCAACACCGATACACTCATCTTT.

This clone was recorded many times. The V gene is TRDV2, the J gene TRDJ1, with 7 bases aligning to TRDD3. This CDR3 contains 18 residues. V lost 2 bases to trimming and J lost 0 bases; unmatched junction nucleotides: 14. Germline assignment: CDR1 GEAIGNYY and CDR2 EKD. The CDR3 DNA sequence: TGTGCCTGTGACAAAAGTCGTACTGGGGACAGAAACACCGATAAACTCATCTTT. This codes for CACDKSRTGDRNTDKLIF.

This clone was seen a handful of times. A clone one base away is much larger, so this may be a read error. The chain has TRDV2 and TRDJ1; 8 bases are a match to TRDD3. Germline V CDR1 and CDR2: GEAIGNYY, EKD. Trimming at V came to 0 bases and at J to 4 bases, leaving 18 bases not matched to a gene. The length of the CDR3 is 19 residues. CDR3: CACDTGKAQRGDRSDKLIF. The DNA for the CDR3 is TGTGCCTGTGACACCGGTAAGGCTCAGAGGGGGGATAGAAGCGATAAACTCATCTTT.

A remark on this clone: TCRdb pairs this DNA with a much larger clone's protein that differs at residue 8, likely a read error; the protein shown was translated from the DNA. In the same sample, other DNA sequences code for this CDR3. This chain joins TRDV2 and TRDJ1; 10 bases map to TRDD3. CDR3 length: 20 residues. Trimming at V came to 0 bases and at J to 4 bases, leaving 19 bases not matched to a gene. In germline, CDR1 is GEAIGNYY, CDR2 EKD. CDR3 loop: CACDTVYHLVGDTTGDKLIF. The CDR3, as DNA: TGTGCCTGTGACACCGTTTACCACCTCGTGGGGGATACAACGGGCGATAAACTCATCTTT.

Remarks on this clone: The amino acid sequence in TCRdb belongs to a much larger clone and departs from this DNA's translation at residue 5, likely a sequencing read error; the sequence shown is translated from the DNA. This specimen includes other DNA sequences encoding the same CDR3. The chain uses TRDV1 and TRDJ1; weak D call: TRDD2 (6 bases). Trimming shortened V by 4 bases and J by 0 bases, and 24 bases separated the two germline ends. Germline V gene data show CDR1 as TSWWSYY and CDR2 as QGS. This CDR3 contains 19 residues. CDR3 bases: TGTGCTCTTGGGGCATCCGTCCTTCCCGGTGGACCGTACACCGATAAACTCATCTTT. This sequence encodes CALGASVLPGGPYTDKLIF.

This clone was observed many times. Being one base from a much bigger clone, this may be a read error. The chain recombines TRDV2 with TRDJ1, with 10 bases lining up with TRDD3. The CDR3 length is 19 residues. Germline CDR1 reads GEAIGNYY; CDR2 reads EKD. The CDR3 region is CACDTVPTTGGLYTDNLIF. CDR3 DNA sequence: TGTGCCTGTGACACCGTTCCTACTACTGGGGGATTGTACACCGATAACCTCATCTTT.

Only a few counts were recorded for this clone. The TCRdb protein, from a much larger clone, departs from this DNA's translation at residue 17, likely by read error; the protein shown derives from the DNA. The gene calls are TRDV1 and TRDJ1; D could derive from TRDD2 or TRDD3 (5 bases each). The length of the CDR3 is 21 residues. Germline V gene lookup returns CDR1 TSWWSYY and CDR2 QGS. CDR3 loop: CALGDLLADTSRVRYTNKLIF. CDR3 in DNA: TGTGCTCTTGGGGACTTACTTGCTGATACTTCCCGGGTACGGTACACCAATAAACTCATCTTT.

Turning to this clone: The TCRdb record carries a much larger clone's protein, which differs from this DNA's translation at residue 4; a read error is the likely cause, and the protein listed here is the DNA translation. This chain uses TRDV2 with TRDJ1, with D unresolved. CDR3 length: 17 residues. The germline CDR1 and CDR2 sequences are GEAIGNYY and EKD. The DNA for the CDR3 is TGTGCCTGTGGCACCGTATTACGAGGGACCTCCACCGATAAACTCATCTTT. It yields the protein CACGTVLRGTSTDKLIF.

This clone has more than one count but fewer than ten. TCRdb's entry gives the protein of a much larger clone, which mismatches this DNA's translation at residue 7, likely from a read error; the protein reported here is translated from the DNA. The CDR3 DNA reads TGTGCCTGTGACGGACTAATGGGGGATACCGCAGCGAACACCGATAAACTCATCTTT. Translated: CACDGLMGDTAANTDKLIF. The rearrangement links TRDV2 to TRDJ1; TRDD3 agrees at 10 bases. The CDR3 extends over 19 amino acids. V lost 3 bases to trimming and J lost 0 bases; unmatched junction nucleotides: 15. Germline CDR1 and CDR2: GEAIGNYY and EKD.

This clone came up many times. Other DNA sequences in the sample encode the same CDR3. J is TRDJ1 and V is TRDV2; D is perhaps TRDD3 (6 bases). With 0 bases removed from V and 2 bases from J, the gap between germline ends came to 6 bases. The CDR3 has 13 residues. CDR1 is GEAIGNYY and CDR2 is EKD in the germline V gene. The CDR3 spells CACDTWGTDKLIF. Written as DNA, the CDR3 is TGTGCCTGTGACACCTGGGGGACCGATAAACTCATCTTT.

Note on this clone: The protein in TCRdb stems from a much larger clone and differs at residue 13 from this DNA's translation, likely a read error; here the protein is translated from the DNA. CDR3 loop: CACDTAGPPYTDELIF. As DNA, the CDR3 is TGTGCCTGTGACACCGCGGGCCCCCCGTACACCGATGAACTCATCTTT. This rearrangement joins TRDV2 to TRDJ1; D is unresolved. The CDR3 is made up of 16 amino acids. CDR1 and CDR2 (germline): GEAIGNYY, EKD.